A selection of T cell receptor beta chains follows, all from one sample in a study of regulatory T cells in long-lasting Graves disease. TCRdb independently ran MiXCR on the multiplex PCR reads; one entry per CDR3 protein. Of roughly 430,000 distinct CDR3 sequences listed, 16% are singletons. In addition, the sample was reused for a study of T cells in Graves' hyperthyroidism and ophthalmopathy.

The sequencing used peripheral blood mononuclear cells (PBMCs), collected at new diagnosis, from a patient treated with antithyroid drugs. All receptors derive from a young woman with Graves disease. CDR3s leave out the opening cysteine and the closing phenylalanine or tryptophan. A row's size may be missing; if present it is once, few, many or a size class.

clone size,V gene,CDR3 protein
few,TRBV4-1,ASSRRPEGYLSEKLF
many,TRBV30,AWSVQVHRGGTEAF
few,TRBV7-8,ASGLLGAVNEKLF
many,TRBV5-1,ASSSGTGVGEQF
many,TRBV20-1,SARSLFETLQETQY
many,TRBV29-1,SVEVPGLADPNEQF
many,TRBV3-1,ASSQDHRGEYTDTQY
many,TRBV2,ASREKGISYEQY
many,TRBV28,ASSLWGGSNYGYT
many,TRBV3-1,ASSELAGGRETQY
few,TRBV6-2/TRBV6-3,ASSEPTGEKLF
many,TRBV28,ASSRPSGSYEQY
.,TRBV20-1,SVPELAGKSDTQY
many,TRBV12-3/TRBV12-4,ASSSGTGIPPLH
many,TRBV11-1,ASREVAGDYNEQF
many,TRBV28,ASSLFQAFAGELF
many,TRBV28,ASSLWGPKWNQPQH
.,TRBV20-1,SAAQQSYEQY
.,TRBV28,ASGRIPEAYEQY
many,TRBV6-5,ASSYRAGGAWSNQPQH
many,TRBV20-1,SAEGGRTYGYT
few,TRBV27,ASSLSLPSGREQF
few,TRBV10-3,AISAGPGPNEKLF
.,TRBV18,ASSPRGRVAATEAF
many,TRBV28,ASRYLQESMGYNEQF
many,TRBV18,ASSPLQETQY
few,TRBV5-1,AGSFEMAGELF
many,TRBV28,ASSLRGHTGSWTEAF
.,TRBV18,ASSPPGAANTGELF
few,TRBV12-3/TRBV12-4,AGKTGANVLT
few,TRBV7-6,ASSSPSGRGGDTQY
many,TRBV2,ASSGYMNTEAF
many,TRBV20-1,SARPSRGAITDTQY
many,TRBV7-2,ASSLDPGQGNTEAF
many,TRBV28,ASSEGRREQY
many,TRBV5-1,ASSGPNYNEQF
many,TRBV12-3/TRBV12-4,ASTGTGVTEAF
few,TRBV6-1,ASSRQPGEKLF
many,TRBV11-2,ASSPGLGQGYGYT
many,TRBV28,ASSFPPGTGYGYT
many,TRBV6-1,ATSVGDLGYT